One and the same sample provided the 7 T cell receptor beta chains below, sequenced in a study of Ad26.COV2.S vaccination and SARS-CoV-2 variants. Treatment described: around 19 received Ad26.COV2.S at low or high dose, single or two shots; roughly five received placebo; per-sample allocation not given. Following the first vaccine or placebo injection, samples were taken on day 63. This table comes from immunoSEQ multiplex PCR, and its TCRdb copy is limited to in-frame clones, with some not included. The profile shows about 460,000 clones, 89% of them singletons. Sample: peripheral blood, taken in a trial of Ad26.COV2.S vaccine versus placebo. These receptor sequences come from a person between 18 and 65 years old who received the Ad26.COV2.S COVID-19 vaccine or a placebo.

The chain combines TRBV7-8 with TRBJ2-1; 9 bases align to TRBD2. In germline, CDR1 is SGHVS, CDR2 FQNEAQ. The J segment lost 1 base and the V segment lost 7 bases, leaving 11 bases of the junction unmatched. The CDR3 runs 17 residues. The CDR3 nucleotides read TGTGCCAGCACGGTGCTAAATCTAGCGGGATCCTACAATGAGCAGTTCTTC. This codes for CASTVLNLAGSYNEQFF.

The gene calls are TRBV5-4 and TRBJ1-2, with 10 bases aligning to TRBD1. The CDR3 spans 14 residues. V lost 0 bases to trimming and J lost 6 bases; unmatched junction nucleotides: 2. Germline V gene lookup returns CDR1 SGHNT and CDR2 YYREEE (reference sequence). The CDR3 reads CASSLVGTGDGYTF. The CDR3 nucleotides are TGTGCCAGCAGCTTGGTCGGGACAGGGGATGGCTACACCTTC.

This clone appeared a few times. J is TRBJ2-5 and V is TRBV6-5, with 9 bases fitting TRBD1. The length of the CDR3 is 15 residues. J lost 5 bases, V lost 3 bases, and 7 bases had no gene match. The germline CDR1 and CDR2 sequences are MNHEY and SVGAGI. For the CDR3, the DNA is TGTGCCAGCAGTTATTCCGGACAGGGGCGGGAGACCCAGTACTTC. This sequence encodes CASSYSGQGRETQYF.

The rearrangement joins TRBV19 to TRBJ2-7, with 7 bases fitting TRBD1. V lost 4 bases and J lost 6; bases outside the gene matches: 6. In germline, CDR1 is LNHDA, CDR2 SQIVND (reference sequence). There are 13 residues in the CDR3. The CDR3 spells CASSTTGYGEQYF. The CDR3 bases are TGTGCCAGTAGTACGACAGGGTACGGCGAGCAGTACTTC.

The chain is built from TRBV18 and TRBJ2-1, with 8 bases fitting TRBD1. The V gene's germline CDR1 is KGHSH and CDR2 LQKENI. Trimming at V came to 0 bases and at J to 5 bases, leaving 3 bases not matched to a gene. This CDR3 is 15 amino acids long. The CDR3 nucleotides read TGTGCCAGCTCACCACCGAACAGGGGGAACAATGAGCAGTTCTTC. It encodes CASSPPNRGNNEQFF.

This clone was seen once. The CDR3 protein is CASSFPGVGEKLFF. CDR3 in DNA: TGTGCCAGCAGCTTCCCAGGGGTGGGAGAAAAACTGTTTTTT. This sequence joins TRBV7-9 and TRBJ1-4, with D possibly TRBD1 on 6 matching bases. The germline V and J ends were trimmed by 3 bases and 8 bases, with 13 bases remaining between them. The CDR3 consists of 14 residues. Germline CDR1 and CDR2: SEHNR and FQNEAQ (reference sequence).

With respect to this clone: The same CDR3 arises from other DNA sequences in this sample as well. The genes are TRBV9 and TRBJ2-3, with D unresolved. V lost 2 bases, J lost 5 bases, and 3 bases lay in between. Germline loops: CDR1 SGDLS, CDR2 YYNGEE. The CDR3 is 11 residues long. The CDR3 protein is CASSVGDTQYF. DNA for the CDR3: TGTGCCAGCAGCGTCGGAGATACGCAGTATTTT.